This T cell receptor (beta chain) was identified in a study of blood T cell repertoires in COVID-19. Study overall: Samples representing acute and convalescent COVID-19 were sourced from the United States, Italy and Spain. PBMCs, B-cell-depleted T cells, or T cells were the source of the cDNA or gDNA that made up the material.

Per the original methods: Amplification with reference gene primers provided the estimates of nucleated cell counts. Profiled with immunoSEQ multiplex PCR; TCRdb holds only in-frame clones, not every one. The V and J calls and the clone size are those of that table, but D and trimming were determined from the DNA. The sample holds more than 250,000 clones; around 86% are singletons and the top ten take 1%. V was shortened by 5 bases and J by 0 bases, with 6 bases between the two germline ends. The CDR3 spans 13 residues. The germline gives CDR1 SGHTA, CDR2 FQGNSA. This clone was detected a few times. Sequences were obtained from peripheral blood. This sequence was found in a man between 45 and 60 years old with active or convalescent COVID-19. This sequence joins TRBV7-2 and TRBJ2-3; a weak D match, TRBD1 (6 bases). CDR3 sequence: CASSGQSTDTQYF. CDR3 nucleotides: TGTGCCAGCAGCGGACAGAGCACAGATACGCAGTATTTT. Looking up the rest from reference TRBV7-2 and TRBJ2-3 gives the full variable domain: GAGVSQSPSNKVTEKGKDVELRCDPISGHTALYWYRQSLGQGLEFLIYFQGNSAPDKSGLPSDRFSAERTGGSVSTLTIQRTQQEDSAVYLCASSGQSTDTQYFGPGTRLTVL.